The clone carrying this T cell receptor beta chain was seen ten or more times. Its specificity is unknown. One entry per CDR3 protein results from TCRdb running MiXCR on the 5' RACE reads. The sample carries 200,000 to 250,000 distinct CDR3 sequences, about 10% recorded once. The sample belongs to a study of CD8 T cells in ankylosing spondylitis. Findings and limits, study-wide: Disease-linked clones had a CD8+ phenotype and relatively low frequency in peripheral blood.

The ends were cut back, 6 bases at V and 6 bases at J, with 9 bases in the middle. The length of the CDR3 is 12 residues. The sequencing input was blood, either unsorted or a sorted T cell fraction (not recorded which). This TCR came from a male donor with ankylosing spondylitis or in good health (not recorded which). The gene calls are TRBV12-3 or TRBV12-4 and TRBJ2-1, with D possibly being TRBD1 or TRBD2 (5 bases each). The CDR3 here is CASSGASNEQFF. The CDR3 DNA sequence: TGTGCCAGCAGCGGGGCTTCCAATGAGCAGTTCTTC.